The source of this T cell receptor beta chain is a study of T cells in Graves' hyperthyroidism and ophthalmopathy. Background on the study: Once the initial diagnosis was made, peripheral blood was obtained before any treatment.

This CDR3 has 13 amino acids. Trimming took 10 bases from V and 4 from J, leaving 15 bases between them. Germline V gives CDR1 MNHEY, CDR2 SMNVEV (reference sequence). Amplification of TCR beta CDR3 regions used RNA as the template. The HTBI primer set was used in a first-round RT-PCR of the TCR CDR3. TCRdb passed the multiplex PCR reads through MiXCR, listing each CDR3 protein once. This table holds about 640,000 distinct CDR3 sequences, about 20% found once. The sample taken for sequencing was blood. The chain is built from TRBV27 and TRBJ2-3; D perhaps matches TRBD1 (5 bases). The sequence was collected from a man aged 25-45 years with Graves' ophthalmopathy. This CDR3 is CATHIQGADTQYF. CDR3 sequence (DNA): TGTGCCACCCATATCCAGGGTGCAGATACGCAGTATTTT.